This TCR beta chain stems from a study of blood T cell repertoires in COVID-19. Overall study context: Both acute and convalescent COVID-19 samples were obtained from the United States, Italy and Spain.

In the original analysis: It was from reference gene primer amplification that nucleated cell counts were estimated. Here immunoSEQ multiplex PCR was the method, and the copy in TCRdb shows in-frame clones only, minus some. V and J calls and clone size follow that table, whereas D and trimming were derived from the DNA. The table has some 80,000 clones, roughly 73% seen once. CDR3 length equals 14 residues. The germline gives CDR1 MDHEN, CDR2 SYDVKM. J lost 3 bases, V lost 3 bases, and 3 bases had no gene match. The receptor comes from a human donor in a cohort sampled during active COVID-19. J is TRBJ2-7 and V is TRBV28; 9 bases match TRBD1. Sequencing input: peripheral blood. The CDR3 nucleotides are TGTGCCAGCAGTTTGACAGGGGGAAACTACGAGCAGTACTTC. It encodes CASSLTGGNYEQYF. Supplemented by reference TRBV28 and TRBJ2-7, the full variable domain reads DVKVTQSSRYLVKRTGEKVFLECVQDMDHENMFWYRQDPGLGLRLIYFSYDVKMKEKGDIPEGYSVSREKKERFSLILESASTNQTSMYLCASSLTGGNYEQYFGPGTRLTVT.